This TCR beta chain is drawn from a study of long-term antiretroviral therapy in people with HIV. The CDR3 extends over 14 amino acids. V was trimmed by 3 bases and J by 2 bases, leaving 11 bases between them. Germline V CDR1 and CDR2: SGHKS, YYEKEE (reference sequence). Donors needed at least one pre-ART PBMC sample plus at least two post-ART samples. Sequencing used immunoSEQ v3.0 at survey level. Here immunoSEQ multiplex PCR was the method, and the copy in TCRdb shows in-frame clones only, minus some. The sample has about 35,000 clones; 70% to 90% are singletons. General study points: Within the repertoire, clones expanded before ART were dominant at all time points. With ART, diversity went up but was still lower than in transplant donor controls.

A remark on this clone: Its target is not known.

The rearrangement links TRBV5-5 to TRBJ1-1; possibly TRBD1 for D (5 bases). This specimen consisted of unsorted PBMCs, obtained 2.2 years after starting antiretroviral therapy. The source of this sequence is a man aged 18 to 30 with HIV. Written as DNA, the CDR3 is TGTGCCAGCAGCTCCGGGACGGATAACACTGAAGCTTTCTTT. The encoded protein is CASSSGTDNTEAFF.